Following are 11 T cell receptor beta chains from one sample sequenced in a study of blood T cell repertoires in COVID-19. Method: immunoSEQ multiplex PCR; TCRdb's copy keeps in-frame clones and lacks some. The repertoire includes about 440,000 clones, around nine tenths of them detected once, and 1.5% to 2% sits in the top ten. Sequencing input: PBMCs or T cells enriched from blood (not recorded which). The receptors derive from a young woman with acute COVID-19.

The chain joins TRBV9 to TRBJ1-2; 8 nucleotides line up with TRBD1. The CDR3 length is 14 residues. Per germline, CDR1 SGDLS and CDR2 YYNGEE. Losses at the gene ends were 0 bases for V and 6 bases for J; bases not matched to a gene: 4. CDR3 protein: CASSVANRGNGYTF. The CDR3 DNA reads TGTGCCAGCAGCGTAGCGAACAGGGGGAATGGCTACACCTTC.

The chain combines TRBV27 with TRBJ2-7; maybe TRBD2 (7 bases). With 6 bases removed from V and 0 bases from J, the gap between germline ends came to 15 bases. CDR1 is MNHEY and CDR2 is SMNVEV in the germline V gene (reference sequence). The CDR3 runs 15 residues. The CDR3 loop is CASRPRGPSSYEQYF. The CDR3 DNA is TGTGCCAGCAGGCCGCGGGGGCCAAGCTCCTACGAGCAGTACTTC.

This chain links TRBV10-1 with TRBJ2-5, with D tentatively TRBD1 (5 bases). Germline V lookup: CDR1 WNHNN, CDR2 SYGVQD (reference sequence). The V end lost 4 bases, the J end lost 7 bases, and 13 bases lay between the germline ends. The CDR3 is made up of 13 amino acids. The CDR3 reads CASSVQGEGTQYF. CDR3 in DNA: TGCGCCAGCAGTGTGCAGGGTGAAGGGACCCAGTACTTC.

This chain links TRBV3-1 (or the pseudogene TRBV3-2) with TRBJ1-1, with D tentatively TRBD1 (6 bases). CDR1 is LGHDT and CDR2 is YNNKEL in the germline V gene (reference sequence). V lost 11 bases, J lost 1 base, and 17 bases lay in between. The CDR3 has 14 amino acids. The CDR3 here is CASNRGAANTEAFF. DNA for the CDR3: TGTGCCTCCAATCGGGGGGCGGCGAACACTGAAGCTTTCTTT.

This clone was detected once. V gene TRBV7-2 combines with J gene TRBJ1-4; 12 bases are shared with TRBD1. This CDR3 contains 15 residues. Per the germline V gene, CDR1 is SGHTA and CDR2 is FQGNSA. The J segment lost 10 bases and the V segment lost 0 bases, leaving 3 bases of the junction unmatched. The CDR3 nucleotides read TGTGCCAGCAGCTTAGCCGGGACAGGGGGCCGAAAACTGTTTTTT. Residues: CASSLAGTGGRKLFF.

The gene calls are TRBV18 and TRBJ2-7; the match to TRBD2 covers 10 bases. The CDR3 extends over 16 amino acids. V shed 4 bases and J 0 bases; nucleotides not matched to a gene: 6. Germline CDR1 KGHSH, CDR2 LQKENI. This CDR3 is CASSRTSGASSYEQYF. The DNA for the CDR3 is TGTGCCAGCTCACGGACTAGCGGAGCCAGCTCCTACGAGCAGTACTTC.

In its sample, this clone was seen once. The chain has TRBV6-2 or TRBV6-3 and TRBJ2-1; 7 bases are shared with TRBD2. J was trimmed by 8 bases and V by 3 bases; bases with no gene match: 7. This CDR3 comprises 14 residues. From germline, CDR1 is MNHEY and CDR2 SVGEGT. CDR3 sequence: CASSYWREIDEQFF. DNA for the CDR3: TGTGCCAGCAGTTATTGGCGGGAGATCGATGAGCAGTTCTTC.

The rearrangement uses TRBV6-5 and TRBJ2-7, with TRBD1 identical over 7 bases. The CDR3 is made up of 15 amino acids. Unmatched junction bases numbered 8, after V lost 3 bases and J lost 3 bases. Germline assignment: CDR1 MNHEY and CDR2 SVGAGI. CDR3 amino acids: CASSYSNRGYYEQYF. In nucleotides, the CDR3 is TGTGCCAGCAGTTATAGTAACAGGGGCTACTACGAGCAGTACTTC.

V usage is TRBV7-9 and J usage is TRBJ2-2; TRBD2 aligns across 9 bases. This CDR3 has 16 amino acids. Per germline, CDR1 SEHNR and CDR2 FQNEAQ (reference sequence). Trimming removed 6 bases from V and 3 bases from J; junction bases left unmatched: 8. CDR3 coding DNA: TGTGCCAGCAGTTTTTCCGCGGGGGGGTACACCGGGGAGCTGTTTTTT. It specifies CASSFSAGGYTGELFF.

This clone has only one observation. The sample carries other DNA sequences with the same CDR3. CDR3 sequence reads: CASSQAGLTGELFF. The CDR3 nucleotides are TGTGCCAGCAGCCAAGCAGGGTTGACCGGGGAGCTGTTTTTT. The chain employs TRBV3-1 (or the pseudogene TRBV3-2) and TRBJ2-2; D might be TRBD1 (5 bases). The CDR3 length is 14 residues. Trimming took 1 base from V and 5 from J, leaving 8 bases between them. Per the germline V gene, CDR1 is LGHDT and CDR2 is YNNKEL (reference sequence).

This clone was seen a handful of times. CDR3 nucleotides: TGTGCCACGGGCGGACAGGGGGACGTCCTGACTTTC. Amino acid sequence: CATGGQGDVLTF. The V call is TRBV19, the J call TRBJ2-6; 10 bases map to TRBD1. CDR3 size: 12 residues. Trimming took 10 bases from V and 11 from J; bases not matched to a gene: 5. Per the germline V gene, CDR1 is LNHDA and CDR2 is SQIVND (reference sequence). Variable domain in full (rest from reference TRBV19 and TRBJ2-6): DGGITQSPKYLFRKEGQNVTLSCEQNLNHDAMYWYRQDPGQGLRLIYYSQIVNDFQKGDIAEGYSVSREKKESFPLTVTSAQKNPTAFYLCATGGQGDVLTFGAGSRLTVL.